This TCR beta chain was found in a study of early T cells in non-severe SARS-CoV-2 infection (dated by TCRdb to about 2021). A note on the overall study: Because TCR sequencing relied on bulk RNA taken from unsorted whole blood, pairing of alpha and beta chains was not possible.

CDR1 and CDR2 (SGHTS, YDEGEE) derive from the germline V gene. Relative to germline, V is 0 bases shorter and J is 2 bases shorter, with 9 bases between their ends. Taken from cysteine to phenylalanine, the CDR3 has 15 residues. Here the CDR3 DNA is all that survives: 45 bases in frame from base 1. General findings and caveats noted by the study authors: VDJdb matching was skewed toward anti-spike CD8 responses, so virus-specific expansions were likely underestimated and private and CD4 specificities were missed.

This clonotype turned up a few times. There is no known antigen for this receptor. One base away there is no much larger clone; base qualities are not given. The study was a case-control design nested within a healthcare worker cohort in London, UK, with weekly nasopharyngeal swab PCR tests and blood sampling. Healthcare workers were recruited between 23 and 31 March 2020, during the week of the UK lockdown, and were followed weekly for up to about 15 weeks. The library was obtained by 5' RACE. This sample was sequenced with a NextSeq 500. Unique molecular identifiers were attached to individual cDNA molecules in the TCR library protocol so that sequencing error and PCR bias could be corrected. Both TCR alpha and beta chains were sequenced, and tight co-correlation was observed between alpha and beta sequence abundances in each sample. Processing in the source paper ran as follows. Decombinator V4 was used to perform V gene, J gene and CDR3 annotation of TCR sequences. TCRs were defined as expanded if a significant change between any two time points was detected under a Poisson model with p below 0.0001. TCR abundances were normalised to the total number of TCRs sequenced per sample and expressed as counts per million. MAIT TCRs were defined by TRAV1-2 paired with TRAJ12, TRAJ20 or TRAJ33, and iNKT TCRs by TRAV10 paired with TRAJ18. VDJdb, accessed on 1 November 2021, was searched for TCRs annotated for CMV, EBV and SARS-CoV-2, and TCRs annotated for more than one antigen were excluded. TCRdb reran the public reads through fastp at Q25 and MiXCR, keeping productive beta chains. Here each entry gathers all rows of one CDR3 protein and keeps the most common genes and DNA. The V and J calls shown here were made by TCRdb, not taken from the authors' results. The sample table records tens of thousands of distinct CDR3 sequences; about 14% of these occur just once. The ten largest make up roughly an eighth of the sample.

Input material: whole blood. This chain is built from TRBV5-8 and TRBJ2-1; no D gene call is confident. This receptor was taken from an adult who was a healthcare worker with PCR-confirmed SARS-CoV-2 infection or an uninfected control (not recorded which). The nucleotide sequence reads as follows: TGTGCCAGCAGCTTGGGGCAATCCCCCTACAATGAGCAGTTCTTC. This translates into CASSLGQSPYNEQFF. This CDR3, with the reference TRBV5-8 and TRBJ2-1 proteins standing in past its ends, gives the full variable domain EAGVTQSPTHLIKTRGQQATLRCSPISGHTSVYWYQQALGLGLQFLLWYDEGEERNRGNFPPRFSGRQFPNYSSELNVNALELEDSALYLCASSLGQSPYNEQFFGPGTRLTVL.